This TCR beta chain was sequenced during a study of cytomegalovirus exposure and HLA in healthy donors. V was clipped by 4 bases and J by 2 bases; unmatched bases: 4. This CDR3 has 13 amino acids. Per germline, CDR1 GTSNPN and CDR2 SVGIG (reference sequence). Researchers ran the PCR with 60 Vbeta and 13 Jbeta primers. TCRdb's table, derived via immunoSEQ multiplex PCR, lists solely in-frame clones and lacks some. The sample carries roughly 13,000 clones, approximately 57% recorded once. This clone was seen more than once but under ten times. This TCR came from a woman in her forties or fifties in good health and CMV-seropositive. This chain joins TRBV30 and TRBJ2-7, with 8 bases aligning to TRBD1. Sequencing was performed on PBMCs. The CDR3 sequence is CAWIRQGPYEQYF. Written as DNA, the CDR3 is TGTGCCTGGATCCGACAGGGGCCCTACGAGCAGTACTTC.